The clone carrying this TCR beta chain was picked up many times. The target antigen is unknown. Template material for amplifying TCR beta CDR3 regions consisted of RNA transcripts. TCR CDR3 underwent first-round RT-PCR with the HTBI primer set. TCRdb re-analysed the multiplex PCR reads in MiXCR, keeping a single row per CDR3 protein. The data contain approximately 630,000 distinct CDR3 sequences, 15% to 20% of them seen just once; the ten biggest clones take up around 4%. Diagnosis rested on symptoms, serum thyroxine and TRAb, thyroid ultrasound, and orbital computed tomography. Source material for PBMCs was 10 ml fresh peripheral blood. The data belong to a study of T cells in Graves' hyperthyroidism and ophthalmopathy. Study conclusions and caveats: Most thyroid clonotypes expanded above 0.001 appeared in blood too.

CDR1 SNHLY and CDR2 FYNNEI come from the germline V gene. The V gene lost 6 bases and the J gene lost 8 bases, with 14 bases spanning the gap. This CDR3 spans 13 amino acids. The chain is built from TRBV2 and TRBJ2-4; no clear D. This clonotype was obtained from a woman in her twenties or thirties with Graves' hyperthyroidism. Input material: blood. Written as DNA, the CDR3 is TGTGCCAGCAGCGGTGGGCTACGGGACATTCAGTACTTC. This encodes CASSGGLRDIQYF.